This T cell receptor beta chain was identified in a study of Tregs in tolerant kidney transplant recipients. Whole-study context: Mixed chimerism was transient after nonmyeloablative marrow transplants from related graft donors. Study results and caveats: Nucleotide sequences could not be compared across some patients' samples due to primer changes. In tolerant patients, donor-specific Tregs outgrew total Tregs, suggesting antigen-driven expansion.

A remark on this clone: Its cognate antigen is unknown.

Thawed PBMCs were FACS-sorted into unstimulated CD4+CD25+CD127- regulatory T cells, CD4+CD25- non-regulatory cells, CD4 and CD8 cells. With 5 bases removed from V and 0 bases from J, the gap between germline ends came to 11 bases. This CDR3 spans 15 amino acids. The germline CDR1 and CDR2 sequences are LNHDA and SQIVND (reference sequence). Some clones are missing from TCRdb's copy, which holds only in-frame ones; the method was immunoSEQ multiplex PCR. This table has around 70,000 clones, just under 95% appearing once. Sequenced here: CD8+ T cells from blood, sampled before the transplant. The clonotype originates from a human donor who received a combined kidney and bone marrow transplant. The J gene is TRBJ2-1, the V gene TRBV19; weak D call: TRBD2 (6 bases). CDR3 DNA: TGTGCCAGTAGTGCACTAGCTCCCTCCTACAATGAGCAGTTCTTC. This codes for CASSALAPSYNEQFF.